The clone carrying this TCR beta chain has just a few counts. This entry comes from a study of patients and donors after allogeneic stem cell transplantation. TCRdb used MiXCR to reprocess the RT-PCR reads, holding one entry per CDR3 protein. The table lists about 960,000 distinct CDR3 sequences, 18% of them singletons. The germline V gene has CDR1 SGHRS and CDR2 YFSETQ. The CDR3 has 16 residues. Unmatched junction bases numbered 11, after V lost 4 bases and J lost 3 bases. The receptor was derived from a human donor who was either an allogeneic HSCT recipient or a stem cell or donor lymphocyte infusion donor (not recorded which). It is not recorded whose cells these are; they may come from a transplant donor. V usage is TRBV5-1 and J usage is TRBJ2-7; 9 bases fit TRBD2. Source material: blood, either unsorted or a sorted T cell fraction (not recorded which). The CDR3 nucleotides are TGCGCCAGCAGCCCCGGACATAGCGGGAGTTACTACGAGCAGTACTTC. Protein product: CASSPGHSGSYYEQYF.